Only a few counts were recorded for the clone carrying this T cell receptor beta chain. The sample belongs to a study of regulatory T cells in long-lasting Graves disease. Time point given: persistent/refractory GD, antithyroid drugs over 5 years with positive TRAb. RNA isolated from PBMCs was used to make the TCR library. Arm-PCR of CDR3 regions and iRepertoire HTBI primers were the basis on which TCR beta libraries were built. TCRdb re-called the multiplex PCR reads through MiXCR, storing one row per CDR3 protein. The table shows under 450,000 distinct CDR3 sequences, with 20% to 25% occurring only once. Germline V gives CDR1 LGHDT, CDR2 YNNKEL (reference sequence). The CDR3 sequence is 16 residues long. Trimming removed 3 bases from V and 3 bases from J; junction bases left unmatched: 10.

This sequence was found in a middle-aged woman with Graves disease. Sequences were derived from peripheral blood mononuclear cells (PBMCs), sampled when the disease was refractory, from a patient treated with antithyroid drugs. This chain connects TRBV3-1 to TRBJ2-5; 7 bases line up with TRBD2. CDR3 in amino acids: CASSHPTSVLEETQYF. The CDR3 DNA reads TGTGCCAGCAGCCATCCCACTAGCGTATTAGAAGAGACCCAGTACTTC.